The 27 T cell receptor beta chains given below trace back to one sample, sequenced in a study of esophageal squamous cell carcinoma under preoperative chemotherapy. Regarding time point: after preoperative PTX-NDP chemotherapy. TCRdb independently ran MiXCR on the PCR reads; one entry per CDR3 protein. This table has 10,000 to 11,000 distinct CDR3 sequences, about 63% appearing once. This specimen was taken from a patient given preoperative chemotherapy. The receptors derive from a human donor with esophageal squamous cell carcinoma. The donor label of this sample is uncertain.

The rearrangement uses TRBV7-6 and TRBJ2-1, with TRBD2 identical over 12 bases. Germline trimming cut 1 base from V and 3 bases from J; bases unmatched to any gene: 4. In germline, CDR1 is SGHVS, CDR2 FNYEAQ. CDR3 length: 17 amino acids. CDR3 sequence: CASSLGGLAGYYNEQFF. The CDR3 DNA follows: TGTGCCAGCAGCTTAGGGGGACTAGCGGGCTACTACAATGAGCAGTTCTTC.

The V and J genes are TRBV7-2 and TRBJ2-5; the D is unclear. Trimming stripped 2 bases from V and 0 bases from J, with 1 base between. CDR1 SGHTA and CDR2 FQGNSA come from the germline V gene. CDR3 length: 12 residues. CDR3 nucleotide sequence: TGTGCCAGCAGCTTAAACCAAGAGACCCAGTACTTC. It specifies CASSLNQETQYF.

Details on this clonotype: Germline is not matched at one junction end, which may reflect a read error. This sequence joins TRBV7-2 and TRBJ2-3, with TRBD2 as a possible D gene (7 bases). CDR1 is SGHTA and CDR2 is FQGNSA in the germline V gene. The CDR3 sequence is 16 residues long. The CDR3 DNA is TGTGCCAGTGGGGGACGAGGGGGGGGGAGCCCAGATACGCAGTATTTC. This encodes CASGGRGGGSPDTQYF.

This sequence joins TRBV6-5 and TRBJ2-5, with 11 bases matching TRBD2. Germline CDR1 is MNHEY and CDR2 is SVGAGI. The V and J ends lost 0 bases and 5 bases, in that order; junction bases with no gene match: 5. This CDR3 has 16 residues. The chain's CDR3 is CASSYSSSGRAETQYF. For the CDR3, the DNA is TGTGCCAGCAGTTACTCGAGTAGCGGGAGGGCCGAGACCCAGTACTTC.

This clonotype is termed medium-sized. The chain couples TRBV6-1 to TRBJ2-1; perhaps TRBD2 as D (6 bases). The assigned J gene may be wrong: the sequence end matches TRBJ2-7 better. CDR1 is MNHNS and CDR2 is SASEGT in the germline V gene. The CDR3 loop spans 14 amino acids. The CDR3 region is CASRAAGGSYEQYF. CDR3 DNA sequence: TGTGCCAGCAGGGCGGCTGGAGGGTCCTACGAGCAGTACTTC.

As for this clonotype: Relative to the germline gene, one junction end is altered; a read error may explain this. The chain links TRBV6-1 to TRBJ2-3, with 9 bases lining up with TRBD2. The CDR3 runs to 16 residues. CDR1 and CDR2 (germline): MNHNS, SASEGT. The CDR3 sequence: CASAGGGGGDEATQYF. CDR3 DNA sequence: TGTGCCAGCGCGGGGGGCGGGGGGGGGGACGAGGCGACGCAGTATTTC.

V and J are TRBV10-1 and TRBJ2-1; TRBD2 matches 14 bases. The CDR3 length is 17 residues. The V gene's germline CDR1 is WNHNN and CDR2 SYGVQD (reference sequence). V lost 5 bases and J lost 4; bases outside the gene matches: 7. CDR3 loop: CASSPGLAGVQYNEQFF. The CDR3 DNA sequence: TGCGCCAGCAGTCCGGGACTAGCGGGAGTTCAGTACAATGAGCAGTTCTTC.

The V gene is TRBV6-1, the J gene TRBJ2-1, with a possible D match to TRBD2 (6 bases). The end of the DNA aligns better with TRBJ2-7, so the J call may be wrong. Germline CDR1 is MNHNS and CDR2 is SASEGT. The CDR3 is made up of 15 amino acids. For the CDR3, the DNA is TGTGCCAGCAGTGAAGCGGGCGGGAACCCCTACGAGCAGTACTTC. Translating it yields CASSEAGGNPYEQYF.

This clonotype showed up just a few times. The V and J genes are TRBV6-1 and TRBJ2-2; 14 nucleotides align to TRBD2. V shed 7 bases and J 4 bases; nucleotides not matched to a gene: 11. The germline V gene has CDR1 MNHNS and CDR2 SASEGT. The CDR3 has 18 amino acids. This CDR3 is CASTKQGLAGAGTGELFF. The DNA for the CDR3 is TGTGCCAGCACCAAACAGGGACTAGCGGGAGCCGGCACCGGGGAGCTGTTTTTT.

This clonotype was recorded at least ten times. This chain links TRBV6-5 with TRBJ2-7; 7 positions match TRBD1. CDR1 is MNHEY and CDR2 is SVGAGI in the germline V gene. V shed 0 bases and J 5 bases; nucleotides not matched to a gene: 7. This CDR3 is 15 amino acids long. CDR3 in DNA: TGTGCCAGCAGTTACTCGCGTTGGACAGGACACGAGCAGTACTTC. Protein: CASSYSRWTGHEQYF.

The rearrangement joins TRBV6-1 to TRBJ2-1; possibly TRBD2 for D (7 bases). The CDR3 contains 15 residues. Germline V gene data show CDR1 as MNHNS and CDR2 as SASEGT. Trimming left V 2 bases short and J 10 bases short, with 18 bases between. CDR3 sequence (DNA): TGTGCCAGCAGTGAACAGGTCGGGGGGCCCGGGGAGCAGTTCTTC. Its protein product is CASSEQVGGPGEQFF.

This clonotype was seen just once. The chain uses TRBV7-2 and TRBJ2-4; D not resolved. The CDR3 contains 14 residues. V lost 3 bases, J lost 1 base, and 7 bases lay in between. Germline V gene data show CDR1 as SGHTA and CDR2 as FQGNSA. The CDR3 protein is CASSFNGAKNIQYF. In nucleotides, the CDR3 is TGTGCCAGCAGCTTCAACGGGGCCAAAAACATTCAGTACTTC.

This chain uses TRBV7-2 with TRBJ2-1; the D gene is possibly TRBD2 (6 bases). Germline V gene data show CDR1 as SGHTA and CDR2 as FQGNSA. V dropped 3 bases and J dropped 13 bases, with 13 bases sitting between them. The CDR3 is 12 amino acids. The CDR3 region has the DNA TGTGCCAGCAGCTTTCATAGGGAGGCCCAGTTCTTC. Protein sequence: CASSFHREAQFF.

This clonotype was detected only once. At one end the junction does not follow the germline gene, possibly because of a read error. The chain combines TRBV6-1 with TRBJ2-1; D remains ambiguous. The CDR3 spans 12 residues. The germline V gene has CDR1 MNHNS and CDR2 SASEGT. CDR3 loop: CASWASYDEQFF. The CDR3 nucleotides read TGTGCCAGCTGGGCCAGCTACGATGAGCAGTTTTTT.

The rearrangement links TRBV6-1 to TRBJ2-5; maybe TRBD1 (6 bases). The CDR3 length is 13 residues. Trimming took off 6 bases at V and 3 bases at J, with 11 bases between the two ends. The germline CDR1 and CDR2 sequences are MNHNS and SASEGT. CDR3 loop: CASRFGQKETQYF. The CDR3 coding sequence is TGTGCCAGCAGGTTCGGACAGAAAGAGACCCAGTACTTC.

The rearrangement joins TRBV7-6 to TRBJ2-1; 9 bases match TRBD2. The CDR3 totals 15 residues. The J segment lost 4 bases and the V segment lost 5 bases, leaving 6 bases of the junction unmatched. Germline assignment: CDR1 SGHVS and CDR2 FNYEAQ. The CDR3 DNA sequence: TGTGCCAGCAGCCCCCGGCTAGCGGGGTACAATGAGCAGTTCTTC. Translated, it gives CASSPRLAGYNEQFF. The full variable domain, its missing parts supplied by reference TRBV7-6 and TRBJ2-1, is GAGVSQSPRYKVTKRGQDVALRCDPISGHVSLYWYRQALGQGPEFLTYFNYEAQQDKSGLPNDRFSAERPEGSISTLTIQRTEQRDSAMYRCASSPRLAGYNEQFFGPGTRLTVL.

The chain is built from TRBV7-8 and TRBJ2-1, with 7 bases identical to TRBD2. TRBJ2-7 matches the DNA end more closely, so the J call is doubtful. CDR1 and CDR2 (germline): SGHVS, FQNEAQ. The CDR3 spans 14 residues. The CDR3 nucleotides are TGTGCCAGCAGCTTAAGCGGGAAGTACAATGAGCAGTACTTC. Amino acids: CASSLSGKYNEQYF.

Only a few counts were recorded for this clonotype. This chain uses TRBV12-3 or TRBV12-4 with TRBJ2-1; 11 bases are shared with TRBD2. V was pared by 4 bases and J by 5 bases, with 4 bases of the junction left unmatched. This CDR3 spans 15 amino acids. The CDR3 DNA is TGTGCCAGCAGTTCCGGGACTAGCGGTGACAATGAGCAGTTCTTC. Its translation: CASSSGTSGDNEQFF.

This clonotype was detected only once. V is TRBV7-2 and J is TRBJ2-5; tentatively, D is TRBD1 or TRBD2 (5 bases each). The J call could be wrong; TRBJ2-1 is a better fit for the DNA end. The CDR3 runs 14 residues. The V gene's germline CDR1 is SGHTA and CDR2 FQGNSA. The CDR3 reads CASSPGTFQETQFF. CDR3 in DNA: TGTGCCAGCAGCCCCGGGACCTTCCAAGAGACCCAGTTCTTC.

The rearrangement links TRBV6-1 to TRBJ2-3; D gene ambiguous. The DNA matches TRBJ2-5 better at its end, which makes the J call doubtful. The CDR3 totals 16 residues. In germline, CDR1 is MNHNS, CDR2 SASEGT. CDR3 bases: TGTGCCAGCAGTGAAGGTATGGGATTCTCGCAAGAGACCCAGTACTTC. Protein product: CASSEGMGFSQETQYF.

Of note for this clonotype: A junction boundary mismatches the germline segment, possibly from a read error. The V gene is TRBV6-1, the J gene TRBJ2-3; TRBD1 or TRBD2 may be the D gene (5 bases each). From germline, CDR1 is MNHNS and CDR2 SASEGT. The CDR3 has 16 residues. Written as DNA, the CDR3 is TGTGCCAGCAGTGAATTTTGGGGGTGCTACACAGATACGCAGTATTTC. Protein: CASSEFWGCYTDTQYF.

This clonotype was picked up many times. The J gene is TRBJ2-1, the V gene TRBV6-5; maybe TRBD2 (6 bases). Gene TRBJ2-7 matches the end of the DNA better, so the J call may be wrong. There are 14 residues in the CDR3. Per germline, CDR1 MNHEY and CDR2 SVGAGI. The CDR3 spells CASSYLGSGYEQYF. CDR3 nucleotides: TGTGCCAGCAGTTACCTCGGGAGTGGGTACGAGCAGTACTTC.

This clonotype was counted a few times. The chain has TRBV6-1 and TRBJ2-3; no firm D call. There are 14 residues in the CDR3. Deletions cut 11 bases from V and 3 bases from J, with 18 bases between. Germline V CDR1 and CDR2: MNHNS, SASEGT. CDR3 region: CAVSGGSRTDTQYF. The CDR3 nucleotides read TGTGCCGTCTCAGGCGGAAGTAGAACAGATACGCAGTATTTT.

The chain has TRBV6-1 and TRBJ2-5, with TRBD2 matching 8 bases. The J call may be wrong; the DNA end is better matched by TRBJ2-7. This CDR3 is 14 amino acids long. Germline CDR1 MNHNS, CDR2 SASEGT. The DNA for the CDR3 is TGTGCCAGCAGTGAGCAAGCGGGAGTCTACGAGCAGTACTTC. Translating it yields CASSEQAGVYEQYF.

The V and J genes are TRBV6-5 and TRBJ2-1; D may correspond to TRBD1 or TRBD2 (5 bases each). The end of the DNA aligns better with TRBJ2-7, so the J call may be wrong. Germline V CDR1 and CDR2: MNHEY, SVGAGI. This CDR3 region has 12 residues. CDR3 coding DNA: TGTGCCAGCAGCTTAGCGCAGGGTGAGCAGTACTTC. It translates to CASSLAQGEQYF.

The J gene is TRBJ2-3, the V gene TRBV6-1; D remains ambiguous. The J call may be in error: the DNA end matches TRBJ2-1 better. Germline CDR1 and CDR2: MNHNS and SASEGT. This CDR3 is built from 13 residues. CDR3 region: CASRKFGDYEQFF. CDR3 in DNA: TGTGCCAGCAGAAAGTTTGGGGATTATGAGCAGTTCTTC.

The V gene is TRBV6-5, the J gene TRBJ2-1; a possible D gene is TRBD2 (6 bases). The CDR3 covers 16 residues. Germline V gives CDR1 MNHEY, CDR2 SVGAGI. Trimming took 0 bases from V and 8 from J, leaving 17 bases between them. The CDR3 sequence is CASSYSGRSALDEQFF. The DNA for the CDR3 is TGTGCCAGCAGTTACTCGGGGAGGTCCGCGCTAGATGAGCAGTTCTTC.